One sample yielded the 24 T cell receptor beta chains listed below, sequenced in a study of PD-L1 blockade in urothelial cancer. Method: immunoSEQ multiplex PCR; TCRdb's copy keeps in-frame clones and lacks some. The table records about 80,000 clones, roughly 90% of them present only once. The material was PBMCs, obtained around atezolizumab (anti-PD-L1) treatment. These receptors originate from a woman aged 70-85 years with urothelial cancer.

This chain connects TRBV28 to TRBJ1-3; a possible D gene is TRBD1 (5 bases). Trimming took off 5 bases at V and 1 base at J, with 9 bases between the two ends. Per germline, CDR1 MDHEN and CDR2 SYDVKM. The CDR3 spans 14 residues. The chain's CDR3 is CASSRGQSGNTIYF. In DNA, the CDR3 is TGTGCCAGCAGTAGGGGCCAGTCTGGAAACACCATATATTTT. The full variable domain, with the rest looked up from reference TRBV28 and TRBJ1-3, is DVKVTQSSRYLVKRTGEKVFLECVQDMDHENMFWYRQDPGLGLRLIYFSYDVKMKEKGDIPEGYSVSREKKERFSLILESASTNQTSMYLCASSRGQSGNTIYFGEGSWLTVV.

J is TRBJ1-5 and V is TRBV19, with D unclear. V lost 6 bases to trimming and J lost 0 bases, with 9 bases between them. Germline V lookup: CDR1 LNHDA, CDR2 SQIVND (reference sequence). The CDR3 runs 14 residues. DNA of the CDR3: TGTGCCAGTAGGTTCACGGGTAGCAATCAGCCCCAGCATTTT. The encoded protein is CASRFTGSNQPQHF.

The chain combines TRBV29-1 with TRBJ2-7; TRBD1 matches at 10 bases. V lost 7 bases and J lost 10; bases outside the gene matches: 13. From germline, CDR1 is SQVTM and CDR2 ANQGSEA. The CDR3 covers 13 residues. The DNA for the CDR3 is TGCAGCGCCCAGGACAGGGGGACCAACACACAGTACTTC. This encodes CSAQDRGTNTQYF.

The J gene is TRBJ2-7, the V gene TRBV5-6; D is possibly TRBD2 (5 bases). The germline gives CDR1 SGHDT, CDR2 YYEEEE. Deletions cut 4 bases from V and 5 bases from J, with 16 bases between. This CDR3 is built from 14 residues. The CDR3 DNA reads TGTGCCAGCAGCGCCCCGAGGGCCGGGGACGAGCAGTACTTC. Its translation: CASSAPRAGDEQYF.

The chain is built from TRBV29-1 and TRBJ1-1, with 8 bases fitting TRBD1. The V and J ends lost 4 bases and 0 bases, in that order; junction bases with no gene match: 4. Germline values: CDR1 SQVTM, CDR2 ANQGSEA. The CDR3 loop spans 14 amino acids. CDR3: CSVGQGIMNTEAFF. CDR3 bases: TGCAGCGTTGGACAGGGGATTATGAACACTGAAGCTTTCTTT.

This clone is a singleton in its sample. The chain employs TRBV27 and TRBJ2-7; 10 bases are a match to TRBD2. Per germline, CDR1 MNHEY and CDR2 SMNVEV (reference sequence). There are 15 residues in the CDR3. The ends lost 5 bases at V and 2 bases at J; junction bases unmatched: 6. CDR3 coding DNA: TGTGCCAGCAGTCTAACTAGCGGGGAAACCTACGAGCAGTACTTC. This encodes CASSLTSGETYEQYF.

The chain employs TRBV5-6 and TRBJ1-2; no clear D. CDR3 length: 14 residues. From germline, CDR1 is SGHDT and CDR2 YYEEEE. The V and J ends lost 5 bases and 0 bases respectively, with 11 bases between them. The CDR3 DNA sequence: TGTGCCAGCAGTCCCGTAAGCGCTAACTATGGCTACACCTTC. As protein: CASSPVSANYGYTF.

The DNA of the CDR3 is TGTGCCAGCAGTGAAGCGCTCGGACAGGGGGCGTACGAGCAGTACTTC. Translating it yields CASSEALGQGAYEQYF. The V and J genes are TRBV6-1 and TRBJ2-7; 11 nucleotides match TRBD1. Trimming removed 0 bases from V and 4 bases from J; junction bases left unmatched: 5. Looked up from germline, CDR1 is MNHNS and CDR2 is SASEGT. The length of the CDR3 is 16 residues.

This chain's CDR3 is CASRMDTTLFSPLHF. The CDR3 DNA reads TGTGCCAGCAGAATGGACACCACTCTTTTTTCACCCCTCCACTTT. J is TRBJ1-6 and V is TRBV2; D is possibly TRBD1 (5 bases). The CDR3 is made up of 15 amino acids. Germline loops: CDR1 SNHLY, CDR2 FYNNEI. The V end was cut by 6 bases, the J end by 9 bases, with 18 bases between.

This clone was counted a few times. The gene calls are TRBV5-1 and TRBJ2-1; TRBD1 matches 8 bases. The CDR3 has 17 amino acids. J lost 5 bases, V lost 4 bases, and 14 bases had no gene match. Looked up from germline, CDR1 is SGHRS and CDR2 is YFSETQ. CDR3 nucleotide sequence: TGCGCCAGCAGCGGAGGAATCGACTGGACAGGGAACAATGAGCAGTTCTTC. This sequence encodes CASSGGIDWTGNNEQFF.

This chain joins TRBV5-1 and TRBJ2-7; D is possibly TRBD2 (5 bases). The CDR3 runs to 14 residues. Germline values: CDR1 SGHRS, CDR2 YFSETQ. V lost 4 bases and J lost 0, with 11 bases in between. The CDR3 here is CASSLTSPSYEQYF. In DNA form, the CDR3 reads TGCGCCAGCAGCCTCACTAGTCCCTCCTACGAGCAGTACTTC.

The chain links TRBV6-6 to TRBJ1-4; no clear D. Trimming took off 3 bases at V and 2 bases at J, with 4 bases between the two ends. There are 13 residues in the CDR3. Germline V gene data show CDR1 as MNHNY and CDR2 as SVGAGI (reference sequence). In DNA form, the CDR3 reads TGTGCCAGCAGTTATCGTACTAATGAAAAACTGTTTTTT. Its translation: CASSYRTNEKLFF.

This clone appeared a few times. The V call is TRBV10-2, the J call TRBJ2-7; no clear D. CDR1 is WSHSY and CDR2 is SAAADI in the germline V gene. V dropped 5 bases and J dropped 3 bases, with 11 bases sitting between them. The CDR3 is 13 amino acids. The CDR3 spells CASSLGSFYEQYF. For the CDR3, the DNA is TGCGCCAGCAGTCTGGGCAGCTTCTACGAGCAGTACTTC.

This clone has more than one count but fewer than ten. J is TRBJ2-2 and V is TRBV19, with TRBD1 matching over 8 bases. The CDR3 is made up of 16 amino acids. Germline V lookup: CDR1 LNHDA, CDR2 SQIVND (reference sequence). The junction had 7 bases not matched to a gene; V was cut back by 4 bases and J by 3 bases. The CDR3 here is CASSTRTGRDTGELFF. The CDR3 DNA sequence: TGTGCCAGTAGTACAAGGACAGGGCGCGACACCGGGGAGCTGTTTTTT.

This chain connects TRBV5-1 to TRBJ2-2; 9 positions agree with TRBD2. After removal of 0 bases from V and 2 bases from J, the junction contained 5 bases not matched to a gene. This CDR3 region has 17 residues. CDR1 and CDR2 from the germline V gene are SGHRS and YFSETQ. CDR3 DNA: TGCGCCAGCAGCTTGGTTGGCGGGAGGGCCAACACCGGGGAGCTGTTTTTT. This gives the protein CASSLVGGRANTGELFF.

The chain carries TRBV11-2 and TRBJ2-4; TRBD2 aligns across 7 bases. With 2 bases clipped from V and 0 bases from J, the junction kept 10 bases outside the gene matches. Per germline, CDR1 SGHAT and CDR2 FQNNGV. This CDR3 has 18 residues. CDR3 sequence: CASSLHPGLRIAKNIQYF. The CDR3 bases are TGTGCCAGCAGCTTACACCCGGGACTACGTATAGCCAAAAACATTCAGTACTTC.

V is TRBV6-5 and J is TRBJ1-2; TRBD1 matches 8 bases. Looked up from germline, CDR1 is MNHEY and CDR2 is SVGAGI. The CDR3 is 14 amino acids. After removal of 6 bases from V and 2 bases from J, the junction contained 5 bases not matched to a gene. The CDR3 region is CASRTTGGNYGYTF. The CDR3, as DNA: TGTGCCAGCAGGACTACAGGGGGAAACTATGGCTACACCTTC.

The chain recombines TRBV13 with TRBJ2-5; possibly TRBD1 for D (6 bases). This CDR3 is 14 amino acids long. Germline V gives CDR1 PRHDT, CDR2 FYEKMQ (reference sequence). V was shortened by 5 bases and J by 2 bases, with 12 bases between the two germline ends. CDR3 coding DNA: TGTGCCAGCAGCCACCGGACAGAACAAGAGACCCAGTACTTC. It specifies CASSHRTEQETQYF.

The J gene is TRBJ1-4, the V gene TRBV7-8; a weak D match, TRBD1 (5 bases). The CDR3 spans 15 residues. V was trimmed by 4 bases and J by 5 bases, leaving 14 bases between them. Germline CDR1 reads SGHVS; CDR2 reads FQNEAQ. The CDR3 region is CASSSMGLLNEKLFF. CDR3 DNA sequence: TGTGCCAGCAGCTCCATGGGACTACTAAATGAAAAACTGTTTTTT.

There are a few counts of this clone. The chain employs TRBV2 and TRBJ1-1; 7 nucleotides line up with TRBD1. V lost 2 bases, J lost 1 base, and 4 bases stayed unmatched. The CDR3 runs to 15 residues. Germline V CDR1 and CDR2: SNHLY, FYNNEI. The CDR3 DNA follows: TGTGCCAGCAGTGAAACAGGGGTGGGGAACACTGAAGCTTTCTTT. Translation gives CASSETGVGNTEAFF.

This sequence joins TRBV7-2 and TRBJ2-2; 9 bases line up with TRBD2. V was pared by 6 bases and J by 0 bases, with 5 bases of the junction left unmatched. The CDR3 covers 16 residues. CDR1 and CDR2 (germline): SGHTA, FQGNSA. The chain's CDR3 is CASSWASGTNTGELFF. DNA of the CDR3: TGTGCCAGCAGTTGGGCTAGCGGGACGAACACCGGGGAGCTGTTTTTT.

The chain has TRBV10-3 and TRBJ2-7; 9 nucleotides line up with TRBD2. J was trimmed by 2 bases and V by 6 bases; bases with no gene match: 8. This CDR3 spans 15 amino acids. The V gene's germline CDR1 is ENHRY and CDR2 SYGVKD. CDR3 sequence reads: CAISLQAGGPYEQYF. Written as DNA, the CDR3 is TGTGCCATCAGCCTACAAGCGGGGGGACCCTACGAGCAGTACTTC.

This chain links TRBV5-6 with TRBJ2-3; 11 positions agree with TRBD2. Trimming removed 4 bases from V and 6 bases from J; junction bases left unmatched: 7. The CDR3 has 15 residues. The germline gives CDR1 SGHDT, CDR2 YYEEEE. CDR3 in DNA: TGTGCCAGCAGCGAACTAGCGGGAGTTGAGGATACGCAGTATTTT. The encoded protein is CASSELAGVEDTQYF.

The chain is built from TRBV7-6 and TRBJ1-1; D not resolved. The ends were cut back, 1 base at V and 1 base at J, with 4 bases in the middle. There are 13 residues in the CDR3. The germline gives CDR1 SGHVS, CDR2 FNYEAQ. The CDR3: CASSLDTNTEAFF. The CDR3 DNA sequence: TGTGCCAGCAGCTTAGACACGAACACTGAAGCTTTCTTT.